The rows below give T cell receptor beta chains drawn from one sample of a study of neoadjuvant anti-PD-1 for oral cavity cancer. Sequenced by immunoSEQ multiplex PCR; TCRdb stores in-frame clones only, minus some. The sample has 25,000 or so clones; 25% to 35% are singletons. Sequencing was performed on tumor tissue, taken after nivolumab (anti-PD-1) treatment. These receptors came from a person aged 35-79 years with oral cavity squamous cell carcinoma. The conserved cysteine and the conserved F or W are not part of the CDR3 here. Each record gives: CDR3 protein, V gene.

CDR3 protein: ASSQTGTGGSETQY
V gene: TRBV4-2

CDR3 protein: ASSPGGPGEKLF
V gene: TRBV18

CDR3 protein: ASSSWGGNYGYT
V gene: TRBV7-9

CDR3 protein: ASSQEGTRVTDTQY
V gene: TRBV4-1

CDR3 protein: SVMSRQGEKLF
V gene: TRBV29-1

CDR3 protein: ASSWTSTEDTGELF
V gene: TRBV5-1

CDR3 protein: ASSQDRGEGREEQY
V gene: TRBV4-2

CDR3 protein: ASSEASYGVETQY
V gene: TRBV6-1

CDR3 protein: ASMGSSYGYT
V gene: TRBV27

CDR3 protein: ASLATGEKLF
V gene: TRBV6-9

CDR3 protein: SLPGYT
V gene: TRBV20-1

CDR3 protein: AWSVAGGEETQY
V gene: TRBV30

CDR3 protein: ASSLGRKGHTKRNYGYT
V gene: TRBV13

CDR3 protein: ATSRVSLEGYT
V gene: TRBV15

CDR3 protein: ASSSNMDGLYGYT
V gene: TRBV6-5

CDR3 protein: ASSEGQGAPGEQF
V gene: TRBV6-4

CDR3 protein: ASSPYTDTQY
V gene: TRBV7-2

CDR3 protein: ACDYSPPAF
V gene: TRBV30

CDR3 protein: ASSPNSGANVLT
V gene: TRBV7-8

CDR3 protein: ASSLEGENSYNEQF
V gene: TRBV7-2

CDR3 protein: ASSGTGYEQY
V gene: TRBV5-6

CDR3 protein: ASSGGQGADGYT
V gene: TRBV5-1

CDR3 protein: ASIDRGGYEQY
V gene: TRBV27

CDR3 protein: ASSLAGELDTQY
V gene: TRBV7-6

CDR3 protein: SVYKQGKRYEQY
V gene: TRBV29-1

CDR3 protein: ASSKGGGQPQH
V gene: TRBV27

CDR3 protein: AWNLMGGRQPQH
V gene: TRBV30

CDR3 protein: ASSLFWDTEAF
V gene: TRBV7-8

CDR3 protein: ASSLGGGEGAF
V gene: TRBV11-3

CDR3 protein: ASSRTGVGYGYT
V gene: TRBV6-5

CDR3 protein: ASSLQETQY
V gene: TRBV5-1

CDR3 protein: ASTLRGPNTEAF
V gene: TRBV19

CDR3 protein: ASKKREGPYNEQF
V gene: TRBV5-1

CDR3 protein: ASSEVGHQPQH
V gene: TRBV6-1

CDR3 protein: SVRLYGQGLGEKLF
V gene: TRBV29-1

CDR3 protein: ASSHQTAEAF
V gene: TRBV7-9

CDR3 protein: ASSFDLRTGGIPSNQPQH
V gene: TRBV28

CDR3 protein: ASTVPGQESNYGYT
V gene: TRBV28

CDR3 protein: ASSLVGDTGNEQF
V gene: TRBV5-1

CDR3 protein: ASSVRQGADGNTIY
V gene: TRBV18

CDR3 protein: ASSLVASAYEQY
V gene: TRBV5-1

CDR3 protein: ASSPTGHDNNYGYT
V gene: TRBV5-1

CDR3 protein: ASSSEQGLRYNEQF
V gene: TRBV19

CDR3 protein: ASSDTFTEAF
V gene: TRBV2

CDR3 protein: ASSLGAGVKTQY
V gene: TRBV7-2

CDR3 protein: ASSDVAGQIEQY
V gene: TRBV18

CDR3 protein: ASSVDTYGNEQF
V gene: TRBV9